The subject of this entry is one T cell receptor (beta chain). Its antigen is unknown. Using its own MiXCR run on the multiplex PCR reads, TCRdb lists one record per CDR3 protein. The table records more than 20,000 distinct CDR3 sequences, about 24% of them present only once. V was clipped by 1 base and J by 1 base, with 11 bases between them. Germline values: CDR1 DFQATT, CDR2 SNEGSKA (reference sequence). The CDR3 length is 14 residues. This specimen belongs to a study of breast tumors, draining lymph nodes, adjacent tissues. Findings and caveats of the study: Compared with basal-like, luminal-like tumors shared significantly more repertoire with nontumor tissue. Tumors had less TCR diversity than lymph nodes, more than nontumor tissue.

The clonotype was recovered from a female donor with breast cancer. Some clones in this sample may be carry-over from other donors' samples. The chain uses TRBV20-1 and TRBJ2-7, with D possibly being TRBD2 (5 bases). Sequencing input: breast tumor tissue. CDR3 DNA sequence: TGCAGTGCTAGAGGGCGGGCCGAATCCTACGAGCAGTACTTC. Translation: CSARGRAESYEQYF.